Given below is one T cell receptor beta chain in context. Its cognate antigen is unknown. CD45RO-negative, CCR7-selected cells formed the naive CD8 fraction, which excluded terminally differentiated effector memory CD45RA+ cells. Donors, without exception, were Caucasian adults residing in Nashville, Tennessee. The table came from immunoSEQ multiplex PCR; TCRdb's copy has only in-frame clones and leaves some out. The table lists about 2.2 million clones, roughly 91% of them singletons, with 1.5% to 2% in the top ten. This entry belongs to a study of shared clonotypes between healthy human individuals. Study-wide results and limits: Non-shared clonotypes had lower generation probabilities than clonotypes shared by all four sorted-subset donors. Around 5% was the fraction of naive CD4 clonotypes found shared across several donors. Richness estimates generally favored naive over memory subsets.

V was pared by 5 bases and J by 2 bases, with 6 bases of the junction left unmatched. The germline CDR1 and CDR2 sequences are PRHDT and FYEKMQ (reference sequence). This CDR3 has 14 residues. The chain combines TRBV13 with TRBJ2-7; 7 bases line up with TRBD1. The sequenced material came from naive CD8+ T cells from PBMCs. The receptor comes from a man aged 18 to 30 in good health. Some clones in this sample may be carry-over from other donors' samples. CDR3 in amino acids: CASSAGQEAYEQYF. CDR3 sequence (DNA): TGTGCCAGCAGCGCCGGACAGGAGGCCTACGAGCAGTACTTC.